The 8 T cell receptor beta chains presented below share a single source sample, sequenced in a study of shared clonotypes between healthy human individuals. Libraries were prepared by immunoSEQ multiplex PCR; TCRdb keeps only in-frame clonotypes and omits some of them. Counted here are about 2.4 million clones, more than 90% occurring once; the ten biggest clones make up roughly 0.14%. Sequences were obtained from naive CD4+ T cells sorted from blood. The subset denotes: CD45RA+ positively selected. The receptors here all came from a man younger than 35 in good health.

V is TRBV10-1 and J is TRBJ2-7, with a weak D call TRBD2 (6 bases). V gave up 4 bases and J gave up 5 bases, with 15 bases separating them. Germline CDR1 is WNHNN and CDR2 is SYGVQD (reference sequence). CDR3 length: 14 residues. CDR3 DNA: TGCGCCAGCAGTGCGGACTATCCCGGCGACGAGCAGTACTTC. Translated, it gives CASSADYPGDEQYF.

CDR3 amino acids: CASSPSQGGYGYTF. DNA of the CDR3: TGTGCCAGCTCACCAAGTCAGGGTGGCTATGGCTACACCTTC. The chain carries TRBV18 and TRBJ1-2, with D possibly TRBD1 on 5 matching bases. V dropped 2 bases and J dropped 4 bases, with 11 bases sitting between them. Germline CDR1 is KGHSH and CDR2 is LQKENI. CDR3 length: 14 amino acids.

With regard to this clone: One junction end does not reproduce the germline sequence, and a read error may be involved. CDR3 residues: CASSPSDQPQHF. CDR3 DNA: TGTGCCAGCTCACCTAGCGATCAGCCCCAGCATTTT. The rearrangement uses TRBV18 and TRBJ1-5; the D is unclear. The CDR3 totals 12 residues. CDR1 is KGHSH, CDR2 LQKENI, per germline.

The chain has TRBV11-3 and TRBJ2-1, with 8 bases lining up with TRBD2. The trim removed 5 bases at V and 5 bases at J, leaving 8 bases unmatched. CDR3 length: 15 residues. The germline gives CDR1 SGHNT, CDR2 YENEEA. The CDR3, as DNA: TGTGCCAGCAGCCAGGGCGGGGGGCTGGACAATGAGCAGTTCTTC. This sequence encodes CASSQGGGLDNEQFF.

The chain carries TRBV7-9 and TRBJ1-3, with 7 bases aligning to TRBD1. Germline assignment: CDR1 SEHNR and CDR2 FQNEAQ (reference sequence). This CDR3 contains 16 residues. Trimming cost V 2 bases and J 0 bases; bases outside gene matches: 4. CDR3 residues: CASSLPGQSSGNTIYF. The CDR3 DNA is TGTGCCAGCAGCTTACCGGGACAGTCCTCTGGAAACACCATATATTTT.

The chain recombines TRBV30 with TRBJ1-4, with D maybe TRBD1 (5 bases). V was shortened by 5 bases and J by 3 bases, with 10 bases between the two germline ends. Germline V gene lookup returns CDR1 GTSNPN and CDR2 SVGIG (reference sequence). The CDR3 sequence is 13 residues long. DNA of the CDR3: TGTGCCTGGGCTTGGACATCTAATGAAAAACTGTTTTTT. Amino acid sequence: CAWAWTSNEKLFF.

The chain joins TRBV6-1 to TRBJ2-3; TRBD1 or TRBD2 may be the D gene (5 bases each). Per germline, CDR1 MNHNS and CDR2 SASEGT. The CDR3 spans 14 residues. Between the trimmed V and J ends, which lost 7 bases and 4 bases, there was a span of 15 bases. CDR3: CASNKWQGPDTQYF. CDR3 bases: TGTGCCAGCAATAAATGGCAGGGACCAGATACGCAGTATTTT.

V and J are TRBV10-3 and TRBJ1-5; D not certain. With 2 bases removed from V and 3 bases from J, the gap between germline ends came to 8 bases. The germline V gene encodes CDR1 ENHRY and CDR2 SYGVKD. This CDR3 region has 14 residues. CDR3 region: CAISEGFDNQPQHF. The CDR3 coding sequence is TGTGCCATCAGTGAGGGGTTCGACAATCAGCCCCAGCATTTT.